This TCR beta chain emerged from a study of chemoradiotherapy in HPV16-positive cancers. Study in general: Functional T-cell assays on a couple of HPV16-positive patients' cells defined candidate HPV-specific clones and common TCR motifs.

Study-wide findings and caveats: For HPV16-positive patients, expanding HPV-responsive T cells associated with longer recurrence-free survival. Candidate HPV-specific clones and E7-related TCR motifs grew in tumor during treatment.

TCRdb's table, derived via immunoSEQ multiplex PCR, lists solely in-frame clones and lacks some. The profile shows about 7,800 clones, around 78% of them singletons. Germline-derived CDR1 and CDR2 are SGHDT and YYEEEE. The CDR3 length is 12 residues. Trimming stripped 4 bases from V and 5 bases from J, with 9 bases between. As concerns this clone: What it recognizes is unknown.

Repeated repertoire sampling spanned the course of chemoradiotherapy. This TCR came from a human donor with HPV-associated anogenital cancer. The chain joins TRBV5-6 to TRBJ1-1, with D unclear. The sample was collected from a patient who underwent chemoradiotherapy. The CDR3 loop reads CASSLTVTEAFF. The CDR3 DNA follows: TGTGCCAGCAGCCTTACAGTTACTGAAGCTTTCTTT.